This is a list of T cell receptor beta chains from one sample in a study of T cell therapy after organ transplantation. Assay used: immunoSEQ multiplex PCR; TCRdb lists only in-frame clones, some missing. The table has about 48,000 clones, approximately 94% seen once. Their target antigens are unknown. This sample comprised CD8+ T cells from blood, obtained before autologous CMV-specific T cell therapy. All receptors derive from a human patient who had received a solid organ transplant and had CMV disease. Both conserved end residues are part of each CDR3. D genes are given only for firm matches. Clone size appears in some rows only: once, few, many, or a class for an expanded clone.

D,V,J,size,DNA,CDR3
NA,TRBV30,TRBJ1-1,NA,TGTGCCTGGAGTTTGGAGGTGTTGAACACTGAAGCTTTCTTT,CAWSLEVLNTEAFF
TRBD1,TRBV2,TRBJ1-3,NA,TGTGCCAGCAGTCTGACAGGGGGGTCTGGAAACACCATATATTTT,CASSLTGGSGNTIYF
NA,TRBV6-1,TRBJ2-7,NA,TGTGCCAGCAGACAAGGGGCAACCTACGAGCAGTACTTC,CASRQGATYEQYF
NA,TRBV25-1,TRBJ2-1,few,TGTGCCAGCAGTGAATCGCTTGAGCAGTTCTTC,CASSESLEQFF
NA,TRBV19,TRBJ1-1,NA,TGTGCCAGTAGTACAAACGGGAGGAGCACTGAAGCTTTCTTT,CASSTNGRSTEAFF
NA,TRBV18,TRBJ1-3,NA,TGTGCCAGCTCACCAAATCGGGGATCGTCTGGAAACACCATATATTTT,CASSPNRGSSGNTIYF
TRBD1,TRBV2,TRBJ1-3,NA,TGTGCCAGCGAAAGGACAGGGTCGGGAAACACCATATATTTT,CASERTGSGNTIYF
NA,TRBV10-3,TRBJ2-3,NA,TGTGCCATCACTCTCGGGCCTTTTGAGTTCGCAGATACGCAGTATTTT,CAITLGPFEFADTQYF
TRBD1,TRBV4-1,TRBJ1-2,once,TGCGCCAGCAGCCAAGACGTAGGGACAGACTATGGCTACACCTTC,CASSQDVGTDYGYTF
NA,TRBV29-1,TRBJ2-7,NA,TGCAGCGTTAAAGGCATTGGCGTCGAGCAGTACTTC,CSVKGIGVEQYF
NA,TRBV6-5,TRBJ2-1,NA,TGTGCCAGCAGTTATTTGACAGGGAGGGTCAATGAGCAGTTCTTC,CASSYLTGRVNEQFF
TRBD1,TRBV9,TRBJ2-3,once,TGTGCCAGCAGCGTAGGACAGGGGGCAACAGATACGCAGTATTTT,CASSVGQGATDTQYF
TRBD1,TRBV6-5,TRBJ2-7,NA,TGTGCCAGCAGTCCCGGGACAGCGGACTACGAGCAGTACTTC,CASSPGTADYEQYF
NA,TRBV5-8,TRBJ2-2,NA,TGTGCCAGCAGCTTGGTCTGGGGGGACACCGGGGAGCTGTTTTTT,CASSLVWGDTGELFF
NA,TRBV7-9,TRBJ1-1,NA,TGTGCCAGCAGCTTAGGGTTCATGAACACTGAAGCTTTCTTT,CASSLGFMNTEAFF
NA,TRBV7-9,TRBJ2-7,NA,TGTGCCAGCAGCATCTCGTACGAGCAGTACTTC,CASSISYEQYF
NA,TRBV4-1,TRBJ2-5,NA,TGCGCCAGCAGCCCTCTGGACGGCCAAGAGACCCAGTACTTC,CASSPLDGQETQYF
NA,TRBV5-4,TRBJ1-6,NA,TGTGCCAGCAGCTTGAGTCCCGGCTCCTATAATTCACCCCTCCACTTT,CASSLSPGSYNSPLHF
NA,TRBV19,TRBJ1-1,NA,TGTGCCAGTAGTATAGATCGGGAGGGGACCACTGAAGCTTTCTTT,CASSIDREGTTEAFF
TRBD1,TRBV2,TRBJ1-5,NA,TGTGCCAGCAGTTATTGGGACAGGGGGAATCAGCCCCAGCATTTT,CASSYWDRGNQPQHF
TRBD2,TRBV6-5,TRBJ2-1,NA,TGTGCCAGCAGTTCATCGGGGGGGGTCTACAATGAGCAGTTCTTC,CASSSSGGVYNEQFF
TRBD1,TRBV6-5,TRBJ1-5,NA,TGTGCCAGCAGCGCGACAGGGGGTTATCAGCCCCAGCATTTT,CASSATGGYQPQHF
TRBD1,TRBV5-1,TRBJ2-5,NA,TGCGCCAGCAGCCAAACCGGGACAGGGAAGGAGACCCAGTACTTC,CASSQTGTGKETQYF
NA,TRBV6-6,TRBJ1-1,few,TGTGCCAGCAGTTACGGGCCAGAAGCTTTCTTT,CASSYGPEAFF
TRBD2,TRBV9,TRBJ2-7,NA,TGTGCCAGCAGCGTAGGCCCTAGCGGGACCTACGAGCAGTACTTC,CASSVGPSGTYEQYF
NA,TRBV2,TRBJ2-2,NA,TGTGCCAGAGGGGACGCGAACACCGGGGAGCTGTTTTTT,CARGDANTGELFF
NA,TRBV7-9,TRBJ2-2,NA,TGTGCCAGCATTTACTGGGGCAGGAAGAACACCGGGGAGCTGTTTTTT,CASIYWGRKNTGELFF
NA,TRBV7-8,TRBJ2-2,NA,TGTGCCAGCAGCAAGGGACTTTACACCGGGGAGCTGTTTTTT,CASSKGLYTGELFF
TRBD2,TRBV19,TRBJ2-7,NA,TGTGCCAGTAGTATAAGCGGGAGCTCCTACGAGCAGTACTTC,CASSISGSSYEQYF
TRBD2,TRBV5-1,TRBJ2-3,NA,TGCGCCAGCAGGCCCGGGGCTAGCGGATGGGCAGATACGCAGTATTTT,CASRPGASGWADTQYF
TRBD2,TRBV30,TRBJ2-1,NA,TGTGCCTGGAGTGTGTCTGGGCGGGGGGCCCGCAATGAGCAGTTCTTC,CAWSVSGRGARNEQFF
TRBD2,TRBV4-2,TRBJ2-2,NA,TGTGCCAGCAGCCAACCCGGGGGGGGGCTCGGGACCGGGGAGCTGTTTTTT,CASSQPGGGLGTGELFF
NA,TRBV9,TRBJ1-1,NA,TGTGCCAGCAGCCCGTCGTGGGTTGTCACTGAAGCTTTCTTT,CASSPSWVVTEAFF
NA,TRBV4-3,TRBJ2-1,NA,TGCGCCAGCAGCCATGCCCAAGTGGGCTCCTACAATGAGCAGTTCTTC,CASSHAQVGSYNEQFF
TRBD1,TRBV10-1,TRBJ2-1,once,TGCGCCAGCAGTGGGACAGGGGGTTCCTACAATGAGCAGTTCTTC,CASSGTGGSYNEQFF
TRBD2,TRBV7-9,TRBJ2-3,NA,TGTGCCAGCAGCACCCGGACTAGCGAAAGCACAGATACGCAGTATTTT,CASSTRTSESTDTQYF
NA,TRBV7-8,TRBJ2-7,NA,TGTGCCAGCAGCTTAGCCCGTCGGGCCTACGAGCAGTACTTC,CASSLARRAYEQYF
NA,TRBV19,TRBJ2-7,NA,TGTGCCAGTAGTAAGGGGGGGAGCGTTTACGAGCAGTACTTC,CASSKGGSVYEQYF
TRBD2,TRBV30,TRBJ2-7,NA,TGTGCCTGGAGTGTAGGGACTAGCGGGATCGACGAGCAGTACTTC,CAWSVGTSGIDEQYF
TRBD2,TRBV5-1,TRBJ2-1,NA,TGCGCCAGCAGCTTGGTCGGGGAGGGCTACGTCCACAATGAGCAGTTCTTC,CASSLVGEGYVHNEQFF
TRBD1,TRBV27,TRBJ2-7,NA,TGTGCCAGCAGTTGGGGACAGGACTCCTACGAGCAGTACTTC,CASSWGQDSYEQYF
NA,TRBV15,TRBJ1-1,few,TGTGCCACCAGCAGACTGCAAGCGAACACTGAAGCTTTCTTT,CATSRLQANTEAFF
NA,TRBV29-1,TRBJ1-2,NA,TGCAGCGTTGAAGATTTTTTGGACCTAGCGGGGTATGGCTACACCTTC,CSVEDFLDLAGYGYTF
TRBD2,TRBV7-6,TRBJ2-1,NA,TGTGCCAGCAGCTACCGGACTAGCGGTCACAATGAGCAGTTCTTC,CASSYRTSGHNEQFF
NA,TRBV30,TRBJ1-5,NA,TGTGCCTGGAGTGTACCGACAGCCAACAATCAGCCCCAGCATTTT,CAWSVPTANNQPQHF
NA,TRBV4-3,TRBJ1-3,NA,TGCGCCAGCAGTCACGACAGCTCTGGAAACACCATATATTTT,CASSHDSSGNTIYF
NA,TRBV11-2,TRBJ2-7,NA,TGTGCCAGCAGCTTAGATCGCTACTCAACTCGGGAGCAGTACTTC,CASSLDRYSTREQYF
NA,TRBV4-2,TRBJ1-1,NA,TGTGCCAGCAGCCAGGGACCGGGAGATGGCACTGAAGCTTTCTTT,CASSQGPGDGTEAFF
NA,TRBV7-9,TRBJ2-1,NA,TGTGCCAGCAGCCCAGCTGGGGAGCAGTTCTTC,CASSPAGEQFF
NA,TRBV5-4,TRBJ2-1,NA,TGTGCCAGCAGCTTAGGGGGTGGCTCCTACAATGAGCAGTTCTTC,CASSLGGGSYNEQFF
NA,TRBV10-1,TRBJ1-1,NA,TGCGCCAGCAGTGAACGACGGGATGTGGCTGAAGCTTTCTTT,CASSERRDVAEAFF
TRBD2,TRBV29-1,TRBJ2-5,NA,TGCAGCCCCCGACTAGCGGCCCCCCAAGAGACCCAGTACTTC,CSPRLAAPQETQYF
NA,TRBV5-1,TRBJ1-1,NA,TGCGCCAGCAGCTTCATAGGGTTGGACACTGAAGCTTTCTTT,CASSFIGLDTEAFF
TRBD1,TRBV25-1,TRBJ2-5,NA,TGTGCCAGCTCTGGGACAGGGGAAGAGACCCAGTACTTC,CASSGTGEETQYF
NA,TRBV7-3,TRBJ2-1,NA,TGTGCCAGCAGCTTAGTGGTTTCGGGCTGGGATGAGCAGTTCTTC,CASSLVVSGWDEQFF
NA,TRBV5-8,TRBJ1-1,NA,TGTGCCAGCAGCCTCAGGGTCCGCGACACTGAAGCTTTCTTT,CASSLRVRDTEAFF
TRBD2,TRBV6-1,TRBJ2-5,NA,TGTGCCAGCAGTGGGTTAGCGGGTAACCAAGAGACCCAGTACTTC,CASSGLAGNQETQYF
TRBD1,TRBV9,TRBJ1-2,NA,TGTGCCAGCAGTGCCCCCGGACAGGGAATACGGGAAGGCTACACCTTC,CASSAPGQGIREGYTF
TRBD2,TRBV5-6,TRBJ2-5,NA,TGTGCCAGCAGCTTGGTGTCTAGCGGGAGACCCGAAGAGACCCAGTACTTC,CASSLVSSGRPEETQYF
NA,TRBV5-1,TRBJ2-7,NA,TGCGCCAGCAGCTTGGGGGCGAGCTACGAGCAGTACTTC,CASSLGASYEQYF